The 28 T cell receptor beta chains given below trace back to one sample, sequenced in a study of blood T cell repertoires in COVID-19. Repertoires were generated with immunoSEQ multiplex PCR, while TCRdb's copy carries only in-frame clones and drops some. Of a few hundred thousand clones in the sample, approximately 88% were seen once. The specimen was PBMCs or T cells enriched from blood (not recorded which). Every receptor here comes from a man aged 25 to 45 who had recovered from COVID-19.

The V gene is TRBV4-2, the J gene TRBJ2-7; 9 positions match TRBD2. There are 17 residues in the CDR3. Losses at the gene ends were 1 base for V and 6 bases for J; bases not matched to a gene: 13. The germline gives CDR1 LGHNA, CDR2 YNFKEQ. Here the CDR3 reads CASSQVRGAGGFREQYF. CDR3 sequence (DNA): TGTGCCAGCAGCCAAGTGAGGGGGGCGGGGGGGTTCCGCGAGCAGTACTTC.

This chain joins TRBV5-1 and TRBJ2-7, with D tentatively TRBD1 (7 bases). The CDR3 totals 17 residues. Germline V gene sequence: CDR1 SGHRS, CDR2 YFSETQ. Trimming removed 4 bases from V and 2 bases from J, with 22 bases in between. The CDR3 DNA is TGCGCCAGCAGCCGCATAAGGAGACAGGGACTTACCTACGAGCAGTACTTC. It translates to CASSRIRRQGLTYEQYF.

This clone showed up just a few times. The chain joins TRBV7-6 to TRBJ1-5, with a tentative D call TRBD1 (6 bases). Germline CDR1 is SGHVS and CDR2 is FNYEAQ. The germline V and J ends were trimmed by 1 base and 1 base, with 8 bases remaining between them. The CDR3 runs to 15 residues. CDR3 nucleotides: TGTGCCAGCAGCTTAGGGGACAACAGCAATCAGCCCCAGCATTTT. This encodes CASSLGDNSNQPQHF.

The rearrangement links TRBV28 to TRBJ1-1, with D maybe TRBD1 (6 bases). V lost 7 bases, J lost 1 base, and 10 bases lay in between. The CDR3 is 13 residues long. Germline V gene data show CDR1 as MDHEN and CDR2 as SYDVKM. In nucleotides, the CDR3 is TGTGCCAGCACCGGGGGGGCGAACACTGAAGCTTTCTTT. Translated, it gives CASTGGANTEAFF.

Turning to this clone: One junction end does not reproduce the germline sequence, and a read error may be involved. The chain is built from TRBV6-5 and TRBJ1-1; 12 nucleotides line up with TRBD1. The germline V gene has CDR1 MNHEY and CDR2 SVGAGI. The CDR3 spans 14 residues. CDR3 protein: CASRTGTGGTEAFF. The CDR3 DNA follows: TGTGCCAGCAGGACCGGGACAGGGGGCACTGAAGCCTTCTTT.

The rearrangement uses TRBV5-5 and TRBJ2-1; 9 nucleotides align to TRBD2. Per the germline V gene, CDR1 is SGHKS and CDR2 is YYEKEE (reference sequence). The CDR3 is 14 amino acids. V trimming: 6 bases; J trimming: 8 bases; junction bases outside the gene matches: 9. The CDR3 DNA reads as TGTGCCAGCAAACCGGGACTAGCTCTCGATGAGCAGTTCTTC. It specifies CASKPGLALDEQFF.

The V call is TRBV5-1, the J call TRBJ2-5, with D unresolved. CDR3 size: 12 residues. CDR1 is SGHRS, CDR2 YFSETQ, per germline. Trimming stripped 2 bases from V and 8 bases from J, with 10 bases between. The CDR3 DNA sequence: TGCGCCAGCAGCTTCACAGCAGATACCCAGTACTTC. Translated, it gives CASSFTADTQYF.

The count of this clone is one. The chain joins TRBV7-6 to TRBJ1-3; 9 bases line up with TRBD1. The CDR3 has 17 amino acids. With V trimmed by 5 bases and J by 0 bases, 8 bases remained unmatched. Per the germline V gene, CDR1 is SGHVS and CDR2 is FNYEAQ. The CDR3 sequence: CASSPATGGSSGNTIYF. The DNA of the CDR3 is TGTGCCAGCAGCCCTGCGACAGGGGGAAGCTCTGGAAACACCATATATTTT.

The chain combines TRBV5-3 with TRBJ2-7; the match to TRBD2 covers 14 bases. TRBV5-3 is flagged as an ORF with uncertain function. This CDR3 contains 20 residues. J gave up 0 bases and V 6 bases, and 17 bases lay outside the gene matches. The CDR3 sequence is CARNFLLIGLAGGSSYEQYF. The CDR3 coding sequence is TGTGCCAGAAACTTTCTTCTAATCGGACTAGCGGGGGGTAGCTCCTACGAGCAGTACTTC.

The CDR3 nucleotides read TGTGCCAGCAGATCTTACGAGCAGTACTTC. Residues: CASRSYEQYF. V and J are TRBV28 and TRBJ2-7; unclear D gene. This CDR3 comprises 10 residues. CDR1 is MDHEN and CDR2 is SYDVKM in the germline V gene. V was trimmed by 6 bases and J by 4 bases, leaving 4 bases between them. The full variable domain, its missing parts supplied by reference TRBV28 and TRBJ2-7, is DVKVTQSSRYLVKRTGEKVFLECVQDMDHENMFWYRQDPGLGLRLIYFSYDVKMKEKGDIPEGYSVSREKKERFSLILESASTNQTSMYLCASRSYEQYFGPGTRLTVT.

The rearrangement uses TRBV10-3 and TRBJ2-7; the match to TRBD2 covers 11 bases. V gave up 4 bases and J gave up 0 bases; unmatched junction bases: 5. The CDR3 totals 16 residues. Germline CDR1 reads ENHRY; CDR2 reads SYGVKD. CDR3 nucleotides: TGTGCCATCAGTGCCCGGACTAGCGGGCTCTCCTACGAGCAGTACTTC. This codes for CAISARTSGLSYEQYF.

The chain is built from TRBV7-4 and TRBJ2-7; TRBD1 matches at 8 bases. J was trimmed by 6 bases and V by 5 bases; bases with no gene match: 18. CDR1 and CDR2 from the germline V gene are SGHVT and SQSDAQ. This CDR3 contains 17 residues. The CDR3 loop reads CASSPRDPGTGHCEQYF. CDR3 coding DNA: TGTGCCAGCAGCCCTAGAGACCCCGGGACAGGACACTGCGAGCAGTACTTC.

The chain combines TRBV5-5 with TRBJ1-3; D call uncertain. CDR1 and CDR2 (germline): SGHKS, YYEKEE (reference sequence). Trimming stripped 4 bases from V and 3 bases from J, with 11 bases between. CDR3 length: 14 residues. CDR3 protein: CASSPPVVGNTIYF. The CDR3 DNA follows: TGTGCCAGCAGCCCCCCGGTTGTTGGAAACACCATATATTTT. The full variable domain, rest sourced from reference TRBV5-5 and TRBJ1-3, is DAGVTQSPTHLIKTRGQQVTLRCSPISGHKSVSWYQQVLGQGPQFIFQYYEKEERGRGNFPDRFSARQFPNYSSELNVNALLLGDSALYLCASSPPVVGNTIYFGEGSWLTVV.

This sequence joins TRBV10-2 and TRBJ2-7, with D hard to call. V was trimmed by 2 bases and J by 7 bases, leaving 9 bases between them. The CDR3 length is 12 residues. Germline V gives CDR1 WSHSY, CDR2 SAAADI. The CDR3 region has the DNA TGCGCCAGCAGTGAGCTCCGTTTGGAGCAGTACTTC. As protein: CASSELRLEQYF.

The chain recombines TRBV23-1 with TRBJ1-5; D uncertain. Being an ORF, TRBV23-1 has a function that is uncertain. The V end was cut by 1 base, the J end by 4 bases, with 8 bases between. The CDR3 extends over 14 amino acids. CDR3 amino acids: CASSQYYQNQPQHF. The CDR3 DNA reads TGCGCCAGCAGTCAATACTATCAGAATCAGCCCCAGCATTTT.

The chain carries TRBV28 and TRBJ2-7; 10 bases align to TRBD2. V lost 6 bases and J lost 0; bases outside the gene matches: 2. The CDR3 is made up of 14 amino acids. Germline V gives CDR1 MDHEN, CDR2 SYDVKM. The CDR3 protein is CASSPSGGSYEQYF. The CDR3 DNA sequence: TGTGCCAGCAGCCCTAGCGGGGGCTCCTACGAGCAGTACTTC.

The chain carries TRBV5-1 and TRBJ1-2; 9 bases fit TRBD1. In germline, CDR1 is SGHRS, CDR2 YFSETQ. The CDR3 runs 12 residues. Germline trimming cut 7 bases from V and 5 bases from J; bases unmatched to any gene: 3. Here the CDR3 reads CASQGQGYGYTF. In nucleotides, the CDR3 is TGCGCCAGCCAGGGACAGGGATATGGCTACACCTTC.

V usage is TRBV19 and J usage is TRBJ2-3, with D maybe TRBD2 (6 bases). Germline V gene data show CDR1 as LNHDA and CDR2 as SQIVND (reference sequence). The CDR3 loop spans 16 amino acids. V lost 3 bases and J lost 1, with 14 bases in between. CDR3 loop: CASSIGRRGRTDTQYF. The CDR3 nucleotides are TGTGCCAGTAGTATTGGGCGGCGGGGCCGCACAGATACGCAGTATTTT.

CDR3 region: CASSEVTGSPLHF. As DNA, the CDR3 is TGTGCCAGCAGTGAGGTGACAGGGAGCCCCCTCCACTTT. V is TRBV25-1 and J is TRBJ1-6; 7 bases align to TRBD1. J gave up 13 bases and V 3 bases, and 6 bases lay outside the gene matches. Germline CDR1 and CDR2: MGHDK and SYGVNS. The CDR3 extends over 13 amino acids. Combining the CDR3 with reference TRBV25-1 and TRBJ1-6 gives the whole variable domain EADIYQTPRYLVIGTGKKITLECSQTMGHDKMYWYQQDPGMELHLIHYSYGVNSTEKGDLSSESTVSRIRTEHFPLTLESARPSHTSQYLCASSEVTGSPLHFGNGTRLTVT.

The chain links TRBV3-1 (or the pseudogene TRBV3-2) to TRBJ2-7; D remains ambiguous. The CDR3 extends over 15 amino acids. In germline, CDR1 is LGHDT, CDR2 YNNKEL (reference sequence). V gave up 3 bases and J gave up 0 bases, with 12 bases separating them. CDR3 nucleotide sequence: TGTGCCAGCAGCCAGAGATGGCAGGACTCCTACGAGCAGTACTTC. Its protein product is CASSQRWQDSYEQYF.

There are a few counts of this clone. The gene calls are TRBV11-2 and TRBJ1-2; a possible D gene is TRBD1 (5 bases). Germline V lookup: CDR1 SGHAT, CDR2 FQNNGV. With 3 bases removed from V and 2 bases from J, the gap between germline ends came to 7 bases. The CDR3 is 13 residues long. The CDR3 is CASSFPGNYGYTF. The CDR3 DNA reads as TGTGCCAGCAGCTTTCCAGGGAACTATGGCTACACCTTC.

This rearrangement joins TRBV11-2 to TRBJ2-7; tentatively, D is TRBD1 (5 bases). This CDR3 is built from 15 residues. Germline CDR1 reads SGHAT; CDR2 reads FQNNGV. The V end lost 5 bases, the J end lost 3 bases, and 17 bases lay between the germline ends. CDR3 sequence: CASSQNPGINYEQYF. The CDR3 nucleotides are TGTGCCAGCAGCCAAAACCCAGGGATTAACTACGAGCAGTACTTC. The complete variable domain, with remaining parts taken from reference TRBV11-2 and TRBJ2-7, reads EAGVAQSPRYKIIEKRQSVAFWCNPISGHATLYWYQQILGQGPKLLIQFQNNGVVDDSQLPKDRFSAERLKGVDSTLKIQPAKLEDSAVYLCASSQNPGINYEQYFGPGTRLTVT.

CDR3 sequence: CASSSSPGVPEAFF. As DNA, the CDR3 is TGTGCCAGCAGTTCCTCGCCAGGGGTCCCTGAAGCTTTCTTT. This sequence joins TRBV28 and TRBJ1-1, with D maybe TRBD1 (6 bases). Trimming removed 4 bases from V and 6 bases from J, with 15 bases in between. The CDR3 extends over 14 amino acids. CDR1 is MDHEN and CDR2 is SYDVKM in the germline V gene.

This clone was observed once. The V call is TRBV28, the J call TRBJ2-3; D remains unclear. This CDR3 spans 15 amino acids. V was shortened by 3 bases and J by 11 bases, with 21 bases between the two germline ends. Germline assignment: CDR1 MDHEN and CDR2 SYDVKM. CDR3 DNA: TGTGCCAGCAGTTTTCGGCAGATCCCCCCGCACAGGCAGTATTTT. This codes for CASSFRQIPPHRQYF.

The chain couples TRBV5-4 to TRBJ2-7; TRBD1 agrees at 7 bases. The CDR3 contains 15 residues. V lost 1 base and J lost 5; bases outside the gene matches: 9. Per the germline V gene, CDR1 is SGHNT and CDR2 is YYREEE (reference sequence). In DNA, the CDR3 is TGTGCCAGCAGCTTGACCCGGGACAGAAGCCACGAGCAGTACTTC. As protein: CASSLTRDRSHEQYF.

The rearrangement joins TRBV1 to TRBJ1-4. TRBV1 is tagged as a pseudogene. The length of the CDR3 is 19 residues. This CDR3 is CTSSQVSSGGRATNEKLFF. CDR3 in DNA: TGCACCAGCAGCCAAGTGTCTAGCGGGGGGCGTGCAACTAATGAAAAACTGTTTTTT.

CDR3 region: CASSMSGQGDGYTF. CDR3 DNA sequence: TGTGCCAGTAGTATGAGCGGGCAGGGAGATGGCTACACCTTC. The chain joins TRBV19 to TRBJ1-2, with D maybe TRBD1 (5 bases). The CDR3 is 14 residues long. Germline V gene data show CDR1 as LNHDA and CDR2 as SQIVND (reference sequence). The V end was cut by 3 bases, the J end by 6 bases, with 14 bases between.

This clone was counted once. V usage is TRBV9 and J usage is TRBJ2-7, with D possibly matching TRBD1 (6 bases). V was trimmed by 4 bases and J by 5 bases, leaving 16 bases between them. This CDR3 spans 14 amino acids. Germline assignment: CDR1 SGDLS and CDR2 YYNGEE. The CDR3 loop reads CASSPTGSRDEQYF. In DNA form, the CDR3 reads TGTGCCAGCAGCCCCACAGGGAGCCGGGACGAGCAGTACTTC.